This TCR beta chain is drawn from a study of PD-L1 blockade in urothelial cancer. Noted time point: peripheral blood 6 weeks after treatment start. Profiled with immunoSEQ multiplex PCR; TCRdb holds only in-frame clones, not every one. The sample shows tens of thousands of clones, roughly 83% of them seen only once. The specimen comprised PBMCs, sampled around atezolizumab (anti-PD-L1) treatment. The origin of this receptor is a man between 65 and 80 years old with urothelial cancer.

CDR3 residues: CASSPERRGGSTGELFF. As DNA, the CDR3 is TGCGCCAGCAGCCCGGAACGGCGGGGGGGCAGCACCGGGGAGCTGTTTTTT. The gene calls are TRBV4-1 and TRBJ2-2; 9 positions match TRBD2. Germline CDR1 and CDR2: MGHRA and YSYEKL. V lost 4 bases, J lost 4 bases, and 10 bases stayed unmatched. The CDR3 extends over 17 amino acids.